Listed here are 23 T cell receptor beta chains from one sample, sequenced in a study of siplizumab effects on memory and regulatory T cells. The table came from immunoSEQ multiplex PCR; TCRdb's copy has only in-frame clones and leaves some out. Of more than 95,000 clones in the sample, more than 85% were seen once. The sequencing input was Tregs sorted from blood. These receptors came from a human donor in good health.

This clone was found once. The rearrangement joins TRBV6-5 to TRBJ1-2, with D tentatively TRBD1 (5 bases). Germline V CDR1 and CDR2: MNHEY, SVGAGI. The CDR3 consists of 13 residues. V dropped 4 bases and J dropped 5 bases, with 11 bases sitting between them. The DNA for the CDR3 is TGTGCCAGCAGTTTGGGCGGACATTATGGCTACACCTTC. Its protein is CASSLGGHYGYTF.

The chain is built from TRBV6-5 and TRBJ1-2; unclear D gene. CDR1 and CDR2 (germline): MNHEY, SVGAGI. The CDR3 is 14 amino acids. Trimming left V 4 bases short and J 6 bases short, with 15 bases between. CDR3 sequence reads: CASSSHSGRDGYTF. The CDR3 nucleotides are TGTGCCAGCAGTTCTCACAGCGGTAGGGATGGCTACACCTTC.

The chain employs TRBV18 and TRBJ1-2, with a weak D call TRBD1 (5 bases). The germline V and J ends were trimmed by 3 bases and 4 bases, with 15 bases remaining between them. The germline CDR1 and CDR2 sequences are KGHSH and LQKENI. This CDR3 is built from 15 residues. The DNA of the CDR3 is TGTGCCAGCTCACCCCCCCGGCAGGGTCGCTATGGCTACACCTTC. Encoded protein: CASSPPRQGRYGYTF.

J is TRBJ2-1 and V is TRBV5-1, with D possibly TRBD2 on 6 matching bases. The CDR3 consists of 15 residues. Germline lookup yields CDR1 SGHRS and CDR2 YFSETQ. V was cut by 7 bases and J by 4 bases, with 18 bases left in between. As DNA, the CDR3 is TGCGCCAGCCACACTCAAAGCGGGCCATACAATGAGCAGTTCTTC. Its protein is CASHTQSGPYNEQFF.

CDR3 amino acids: CAISESGRGTEAFF. The CDR3 DNA reads as TGTGCCATCAGTGAGTCGGGCAGGGGCACTGAAGCTTTCTTT. J is TRBJ1-1 and V is TRBV10-3, with D perhaps TRBD1 (6 bases). Trimming stripped 0 bases from V and 4 bases from J, with 9 bases between. The CDR3 runs to 14 residues. CDR1 and CDR2 (germline): ENHRY, SYGVKD.

This clone was seen just once. This chain uses TRBV9 with TRBJ1-2; D may be TRBD1 (5 bases). Trimming shortened V by 3 bases and J by 1 base, and 13 bases separated the two germline ends. Germline loops: CDR1 SGDLS, CDR2 YYNGEE. The CDR3 runs to 15 residues. This CDR3 is CASSAPGPINYGYTF. CDR3 sequence (DNA): TGTGCCAGCAGCGCCCCGGGACCTATTAACTATGGCTACACCTTC.

This clone was detected a few times. The genes are TRBV18 and TRBJ2-2; D is unclear. The CDR3 is 13 residues long. Germline loops: CDR1 KGHSH, CDR2 LQKENI. V lost 2 bases to trimming and J lost 7 bases, with 8 bases between them. Written as DNA, the CDR3 is TGTGCCAGCTCACCAGGTCCGGGCGGGGAGCTGTTTTTT. Residues: CASSPGPGGELFF.

This sequence joins TRBV20-1 and TRBJ2-3; D is unclear. Trimming shortened V by 2 bases and J by 4 bases, and 4 bases separated the two germline ends. From germline, CDR1 is DFQATT and CDR2 SNEGSKA (reference sequence). The CDR3 covers 11 residues. CDR3 bases: TGCAGTGCTAGAAACGCAGATACGCAGTATTTT. It specifies CSARNADTQYF.

This clone was recorded once. The chain links TRBV7-6 to TRBJ2-3; 8 bases line up with TRBD2. This CDR3 has 16 amino acids. The junction had 4 bases not matched to a gene; V was cut back by 1 base and J by 1 base. In germline, CDR1 is SGHVS, CDR2 FNYEAQ. CDR3 residues: CASSLVVGGGTDTQYF. CDR3 nucleotide sequence: TGTGCCAGCAGCTTAGTTGTCGGGGGGGGCACAGATACGCAGTATTTT.

The gene calls are TRBV7-3 and TRBJ2-7; the D gene is possibly TRBD1 (5 bases). V lost 5 bases, J lost 1 base, and 9 bases lay in between. CDR1 SGHTA and CDR2 FQGTGA come from the germline V gene. This CDR3 is 13 amino acids long. CDR3 nucleotides: TGTGCCAGCAGCCAGGGAAGGTCCTACGAGCAGTACTTC. It translates to CASSQGRSYEQYF.

This clone is medium-sized within its sample. This sample also contains other DNA sequences that code for the same CDR3. This chain joins TRBV5-1 and TRBJ1-1; D not certain. The CDR3 runs 13 residues. Germline values: CDR1 SGHRS, CDR2 YFSETQ. Trimming took 4 bases from V and 0 from J, leaving 7 bases between them. The CDR3 spells CASSLGMNTEAFF. The CDR3 nucleotides are TGCGCCAGCAGCCTGGGTATGAACACTGAAGCTTTCTTT.

The CDR3 nucleotides are TGTGCCAGTAGTGTCCTGGCGGGGGTCACCTACAATGAGCAGTTCTTC. The encoded protein is CASSVLAGVTYNEQFF. This sequence joins TRBV19 and TRBJ2-1; 7 bases fit TRBD2. V trimming: 5 bases; J trimming: 2 bases; junction bases outside the gene matches: 9. The CDR3 extends over 16 amino acids. Germline V CDR1 and CDR2: LNHDA, SQIVND (reference sequence).

The chain has TRBV5-6 and TRBJ1-4; D is unclear. CDR3 size: 15 residues. The V end was cut by 4 bases, the J end by 8 bases, with 18 bases between. Germline V gene data show CDR1 as SGHDT and CDR2 as YYEEEE. In nucleotides, the CDR3 is TGTGCCAGCAGCACGGACGCCGGTGGCGGGGAAAAACTGTTTTTT. Its protein is CASSTDAGGGEKLFF.

The chain carries TRBV5-1 and TRBJ1-3, with unresolved D. The CDR3 spans 16 residues. Germline CDR1 reads SGHRS; CDR2 reads YFSETQ. The ends were cut back, 0 bases at V and 4 bases at J, with 14 bases in the middle. As DNA, the CDR3 is TGCGCCAGCAGCTTGGGAGGTGACCGTCGAGGAAACACCATATATTTT. Translated: CASSLGGDRRGNTIYF. Combining the CDR3 with reference TRBV5-1 and TRBJ1-3 gives the whole variable domain KAGVTQTPRYLIKTRGQQVTLSCSPISGHRSVSWYQQTPGQGLQFLFEYFSETQRNKGNFPGRFSGRQFSNSRSEMNVSTLELGDSALYLCASSLGGDRRGNTIYFGEGSWLTVV.

J is TRBJ2-5 and V is TRBV20-1; D remains unclear. The CDR3 spans 11 residues. V shed 4 bases and J shed 4 bases, with 7 bases lying between them. Germline V gene lookup returns CDR1 DFQATT and CDR2 SNEGSKA (reference sequence). CDR3 sequence: CSATPRETQYF. CDR3 nucleotide sequence: TGCAGTGCTACCCCACGAGAGACCCAGTACTTC.

This sequence joins TRBV11-3 and TRBJ2-5; either TRBD1 or TRBD2 may fit D (6 bases each). Germline V gene sequence: CDR1 SGHNT, CDR2 YENEEA. V was shortened by 2 bases and J by 3 bases, with 7 bases between the two germline ends. The length of the CDR3 is 13 residues. The CDR3 loop reads CASSLRGEETQYF. The CDR3 nucleotides read TGTGCCAGCAGCTTAAGGGGGGAAGAGACCCAGTACTTC.

The chain recombines TRBV9 with TRBJ2-2; 7 nucleotides align to TRBD2. V lost 3 bases, J lost 0 bases, and 2 bases stayed unmatched. Germline loops: CDR1 SGDLS, CDR2 YYNGEE. CDR3 length: 15 residues. CDR3 sequence (DNA): TGTGCCAGCAGCGGCGCGGGGGCGAACACCGGGGAGCTGTTTTTT. Translation gives CASSGAGANTGELFF.

This chain uses TRBV28 with TRBJ2-5, with 8 bases matching TRBD1. The J call may not be correct, given that the DNA end is closer to TRBJ2-7. The CDR3 has 15 residues. CDR1 and CDR2 from the germline V gene are MDHEN and SYDVKM. This CDR3 reads CASSRTGTGSYEQYF. In nucleotides, the CDR3 is TGTGCCAGCAGTCGCACCGGGACAGGCTCCTACGAGCAGTACTTC.

As to this clone: The sample carries other DNA sequences with the same CDR3. The V gene is TRBV10-3, the J gene TRBJ2-1; D unresolved. CDR1 is ENHRY, CDR2 SYGVKD, per germline. V lost 8 bases and J 9 bases, leaving 5 bases between the germline ends. The length of the CDR3 is 9 residues. CDR3 in amino acids: CAIGVEQFF. CDR3 nucleotides: TGTGCCATCGGGGTTGAGCAGTTCTTC.

The gene calls are TRBV29-1 and TRBJ2-7; D may correspond to TRBD1 or TRBD2 (5 bases each). Per germline, CDR1 SQVTM and CDR2 ANQGSEA. The CDR3 consists of 14 residues. V lost 2 bases to trimming and J lost 1 base, with 12 bases between them. The DNA for the CDR3 is TGCAGCGTTGAAAGGCCAGGGAGTTCCTACGAGCAGTACTTC. Amino acid sequence: CSVERPGSSYEQYF.

This clone was observed a handful of times. The gene calls are TRBV4-2 and TRBJ1-1; D call uncertain. The germline V gene has CDR1 LGHNA and CDR2 YNFKEQ. This CDR3 contains 15 residues. The ends were cut back, 4 bases at V and 0 bases at J, with 12 bases in the middle. The CDR3 sequence is CASSRNRHVNTEAFF. Here the CDR3 DNA reads TGTGCCAGCAGCCGCAATAGGCATGTGAACACTGAAGCTTTCTTT.

The chain has TRBV7-6 and TRBJ2-1; 13 bases fit TRBD2. V gave up 5 bases and J gave up 0 bases; unmatched junction bases: 19. CDR3 length equals 22 residues. CDR1 is SGHVS, CDR2 FNYEAQ, per germline. The chain's CDR3 is CASSPGIGGGLAGPSSYNEQFF. CDR3 nucleotides: TGTGCCAGCAGCCCCGGGATCGGGGGGGGACTAGCGGGACCCAGCTCCTACAATGAGCAGTTCTTC.

The J gene is TRBJ2-7, the V gene TRBV7-8; 7 bases are shared with TRBD2. Germline V gene data show CDR1 as SGHVS and CDR2 as FQNEAQ. V gave up 2 bases and J gave up 3 bases; unmatched junction bases: 1. There are 13 residues in the CDR3. CDR3 DNA: TGTGCCAGCAGCTTATCGGGGGGCTACGAGCAGTACTTC. Translated, it gives CASSLSGGYEQYF.